This TCR beta chain was retrieved from a study of T-cell reconstitution after alpha-beta-depleted transplantation in children. Study-wide points: There were reportedly several hundred expanded graft clones from which alpha-beta T cells came about two months after transplant. Newly generated T cells supplied most T-cell counts and diversity one year post-transplant. Day-60 TCRbeta diversity that was high in some patients was derived from surviving recipient T cells and thymic progenitors.

On this clonotype: No antigen is known for it.

From germline, CDR1 is SGHKS and CDR2 YYEKEE (reference sequence). The CDR3 spans 14 residues. With 3 bases clipped from V and 3 bases from J, the junction kept 3 bases outside the gene matches. Preparing the TCRbeta library involved the use of unique molecular identifiers. TCRdb redid the calling of the PCR reads with MiXCR, one entry per CDR3 protein. In the table there are about 980,000 distinct CDR3 sequences, roughly 29% of which are singletons. This receptor was obtained from a boy in the first two years of life who had a stem cell transplant for SCID, so the T cells may come from the graft donor. Source: PBMCs, mostly from graft donor cells, taken 360 days after TCRalphabeta/CD19-depleted stem cell transplant. This chain joins TRBV5-5 and TRBJ2-7; TRBD2 agrees at 10 bases. In DNA, the CDR3 is TGTGCCAGCAGCTCTATAGCGGGAGGCTACGAGCAGTACTTC. Residues: CASSSIAGGYEQYF.